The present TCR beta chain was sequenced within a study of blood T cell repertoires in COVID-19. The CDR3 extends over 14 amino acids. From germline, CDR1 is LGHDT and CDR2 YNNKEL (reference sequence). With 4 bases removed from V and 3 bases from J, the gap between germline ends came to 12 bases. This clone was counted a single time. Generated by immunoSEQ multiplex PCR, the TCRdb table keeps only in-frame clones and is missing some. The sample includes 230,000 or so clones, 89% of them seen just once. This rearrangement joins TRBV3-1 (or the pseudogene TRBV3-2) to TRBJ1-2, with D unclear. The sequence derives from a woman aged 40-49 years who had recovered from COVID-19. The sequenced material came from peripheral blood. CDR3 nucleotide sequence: TGTGCCAGCAGCCTTCAGCGTCCCCACTATGGCTACACCTTC. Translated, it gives CASSLQRPHYGYTF.